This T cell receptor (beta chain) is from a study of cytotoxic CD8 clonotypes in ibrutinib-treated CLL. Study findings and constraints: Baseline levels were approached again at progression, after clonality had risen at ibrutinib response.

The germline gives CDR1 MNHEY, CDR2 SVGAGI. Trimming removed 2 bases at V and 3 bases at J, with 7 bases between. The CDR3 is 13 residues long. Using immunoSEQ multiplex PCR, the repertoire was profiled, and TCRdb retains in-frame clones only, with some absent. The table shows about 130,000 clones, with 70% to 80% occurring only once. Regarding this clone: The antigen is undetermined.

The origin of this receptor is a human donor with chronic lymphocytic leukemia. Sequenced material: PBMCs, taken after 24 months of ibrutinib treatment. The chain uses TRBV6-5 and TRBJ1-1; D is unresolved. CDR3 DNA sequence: TGTGCCAGCAGTTACCGTGGGGACACTGAAGCTTTCTTT. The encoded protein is CASSYRGDTEAFF.